What follows are 13 T cell receptor beta chains derived from one specimen sequenced in a study of T cell responses to AZD1222 COVID-19 vaccine. The protocol was immunoSEQ multiplex PCR, while the TCRdb copy is restricted to in-frame clones and leaves out a portion. The table has 90,000 or so clones, 75% to 90% seen once; the top ten hold approximately 15%. Source: peripheral blood, taken on day 0 of AZD1222 vaccination. The receptor source for this set is an adult in good health.

This chain links TRBV19 with TRBJ2-7; possible D gene TRBD1, 6 bases. V was shortened by 4 bases and J by 6 bases, with 22 bases between the two germline ends. Germline CDR1 LNHDA, CDR2 SQIVND (reference sequence). CDR3 length: 16 amino acids. The CDR3 DNA follows: TGTGCCAGTAGTAGATTGGGGACACATCGGTTCTCCGAGCAGTACTTC. This translates into CASSRLGTHRFSEQYF. Filled out from reference TRBV19 and TRBJ2-7, the complete variable domain reads DGGITQSPKYLFRKEGQNVTLSCEQNLNHDAMYWYRQDPGQGLRLIYYSQIVNDFQKGDIAEGYSVSREKKESFPLTVTSAQKNPTAFYLCASSRLGTHRFSEQYFGPGTRLTVT.

The rearrangement joins TRBV7-9 to TRBJ1-2; D is uncertain. V was clipped by 3 bases and J by 5 bases, with 7 bases between them. The germline CDR1 and CDR2 sequences are SEHNR and FQNEAQ (reference sequence). This CDR3 has 12 residues. CDR3 sequence (DNA): TGTGCCAGCAGCTTCCGTGCTTATGGCTACACCTTC. It is translated as CASSFRAYGYTF.

This clone was seen a handful of times. The chain has TRBV6-6 and TRBJ1-5; the D gene is possibly TRBD1 (5 bases). Germline V gene data show CDR1 as MNHNY and CDR2 as SVGAGI (reference sequence). CDR3 length: 13 amino acids. V was clipped by 4 bases and J by 9 bases, with 13 bases between them. Here the CDR3 reads CASSSLGAGPQHF. The CDR3 region has the DNA TGTGCCAGCAGTTCCCTCGGGGCCGGGCCCCAGCATTTT.

This sequence joins TRBV18 and TRBJ2-7; a possible D gene is TRBD2 (6 bases). Trimming removed 1 base at V and 6 bases at J, with 16 bases between. This CDR3 contains 15 residues. Germline V gene lookup returns CDR1 KGHSH and CDR2 LQKENI. CDR3 region: CASSPLGGVMFEQYF. The CDR3 region has the DNA TGTGCCAGCTCACCACTGGGGGGAGTAATGTTCGAGCAGTACTTC.

V gene TRBV28 combines with J gene TRBJ2-1, with D perhaps matching TRBD1 (6 bases). This CDR3 spans 16 amino acids. Trimming took off 2 bases at V and 8 bases at J, with 19 bases between the two ends. Per the germline V gene, CDR1 is MDHEN and CDR2 is SYDVKM. This CDR3 is CASSLPAGVSAYEQFF. The CDR3 region has the DNA TGTGCCAGCAGTTTACCAGCAGGGGTTTCAGCCTATGAGCAGTTCTTC.

The chain combines TRBV25-1 with TRBJ2-7; 15 bases fit TRBD2. The trim removed 6 bases at V and 3 bases at J, leaving 6 bases unmatched. Germline V CDR1 and CDR2: MGHDK, SYGVNS. The CDR3 runs 16 residues. The CDR3 DNA reads as TGTGCCAGCAGCGGGACTAGCGGGGGGTGGGTCTACGAGCAGTACTTC. Protein product: CASSGTSGGWVYEQYF.

V gene TRBV9 combines with J gene TRBJ2-5; D remains ambiguous. The CDR3 has 15 residues. From germline, CDR1 is SGDLS and CDR2 YYNGEE. V was shortened by 0 bases and J by 5 bases, with 14 bases between the two germline ends. CDR3 sequence reads: CASSVGTPIGETQYF. CDR3 nucleotides: TGTGCCAGCAGCGTAGGAACCCCGATCGGTGAGACCCAGTACTTC. Full variable domain (missing parts from reference TRBV9 and TRBJ2-5): DSGVTQTPKHLITATGQRVTLRCSPRSGDLSVYWYQQSLDQGLQFLIQYYNGEERAKGNILERFSAQQFPDLHSELNLSSLELGDSALYFCASSVGTPIGETQYFGPGTRLLVL.

DNA of the CDR3: TGTGCCAGCAGGTTCGAGACAGAGCAGTACTTC. It specifies CASRFETEQYF. The rearrangement links TRBV2 to TRBJ2-7; D is unresolved. Trimming cost V 6 bases and J 7 bases, with 10 bases left between them. Germline values: CDR1 SNHLY, CDR2 FYNNEI. The CDR3 runs 11 residues. Variable domain in full (rest from reference TRBV2 and TRBJ2-7): EPEVTQTPSHQVTQMGQEVILRCVPISNHLYFYWYRQILGQKVEFLVSFYNNEISEKSEIFDDQFSVERPDGSNFTLKIRSTKLEDSAMYFCASRFETEQYFGPGTRLTVT.

V usage is TRBV15 and J usage is TRBJ1-4, with D uncertain. V was cut by 0 bases and J by 0 bases, with 8 bases left in between. The CDR3 covers 16 residues. The germline V gene has CDR1 LNHNV and CDR2 YYDKDF (reference sequence). Written as DNA, the CDR3 is TGTGCCACCAGCAGAGATCGTCCAACAACTAATGAAAAACTGTTTTTT. It encodes CATSRDRPTTNEKLFF.

The table lists this clone with a count of one. This chain links TRBV7-2 with TRBJ2-1, with a tentative D call TRBD2 (6 bases). V lost 4 bases, J lost 7 bases, and 17 bases lay in between. The length of the CDR3 is 15 residues. In germline, CDR1 is SGHTA, CDR2 FQGNSA. Here the CDR3 DNA reads TGTGCCAGCAGCTCGACTAGTGGCAGATATAATGAGCAGTTCTTC. It translates to CASSSTSGRYNEQFF.

The V gene is TRBV20-1, the J gene TRBJ1-1; D gene ambiguous. Per germline, CDR1 DFQATT and CDR2 SNEGSKA (reference sequence). The CDR3 covers 11 residues. The V gene lost 5 bases and the J gene lost 3 bases, with 7 bases spanning the gap. This CDR3 is CSAVKDTEAFF. CDR3 sequence (DNA): TGCAGTGCTGTAAAGGACACTGAAGCTTTCTTT.

The chain couples TRBV20-1 to TRBJ1-3; D not resolved. Germline V gene data show CDR1 as DFQATT and CDR2 as SNEGSKA (reference sequence). The CDR3 length is 15 residues. Trimming stripped 3 bases from V and 0 bases from J, with 12 bases between. CDR3 in DNA: TGCAGTGCTAGTAAAGAGATAACCTCTGGAAACACCATATATTTT. Translation: CSASKEITSGNTIYF.

The gene calls are TRBV6-5 and TRBJ2-7, with D perhaps matching TRBD2 (6 bases). The germline V gene encodes CDR1 MNHEY and CDR2 SVGAGI. The CDR3 loop spans 14 amino acids. V lost 4 bases to trimming and J lost 3 bases, with 13 bases between them. The CDR3 DNA sequence: TGTGCCAGCAGTTCCCATGGGACTGACTACGAGCAGTACTTC. Translating gives CASSSHGTDYEQYF.